This record looks at one TCR beta chain sequence and its context. The antigen is unknown. This specimen comes from a study of T cells after yellow fever vaccination. Study-wide results and limits: Highly abundant clonotypes carried over from the bulk population could end up in FACS-sorted repertoires as contaminants. Most clones from primary vaccination resurfaced after the booster (approximately 97% CD4, about 91% CD8).

MiXCR, applied by TCRdb to the 5' RACE reads, yields one record per CDR3 protein. The data contain around 160,000 distinct CDR3 sequences, under 7.5% of them singletons. CDR1 is LNHDA, CDR2 SQIVND, per germline (reference sequence). The V gene lost 7 bases and the J gene lost 10 bases, with 24 bases spanning the gap. The CDR3 has 15 residues. The receptor comes from a man between 18 and 29 years old who received the YFV17D yellow fever vaccine. The sequencing here drew on CD4+ T cells sorted from PBMCs, taken about 5 days after the first yellow fever vaccination. The rearrangement uses TRBV19 and TRBJ2-3; TRBD1 might be the D (5 bases). For the CDR3, the DNA is TGTGCCAGTACCCCCCAGTCAGGGTCAACGATATCGCAGTATTTT. Its translation: CASTPQSGSTISQYF.